This is a list of T cell receptor beta chains from one sample in a study of T cell changes during pregnancy in multiple sclerosis. This table comes from immunoSEQ multiplex PCR, and its TCRdb copy is limited to in-frame clones, with some not included. Among under 65,000 clones listed, around 90% were seen once. The sample consisted of CD4+ T cells from peripheral blood mononuclear cells, taken after pregnancy. The receptors were sampled from a female donor in good health, enrolled as a control in a pregnancy study. CDR3s include the opening cysteine and the closing phenylalanine or tryptophan. D genes are given only for firm matches. Size is omitted from some rows. Given values are once, few, many or a class for expanded clones.

-,TRBJ2-2,TRBV28,TRBD2,CASRLLAGLAGTRTAGELFF,TGTGCCAGCAGACTCCTCGCGGGACTAGCGGGAACCCGGACGGCCGGGGAGCTGTTTTTT
once,TRBJ2-5,TRBV6-1,TRBD2,CASSPGLVQETQYF,TGTGCCAGTTCCCCGGGACTAGTTCAAGAGACCCAGTACTTC
-,TRBJ1-6,TRBV6-5,-,CASSYRGGNSPLHF,TGTGCCAGCAGTTACAGGGGGGGTAATTCACCCCTCCACTTT
-,TRBJ2-1,TRBV5-1,TRBD2,CASRLAGGYNEQFF,TGCGCCAGTCGTCTAGCGGGAGGGTACAATGAGCAGTTCTTC
-,TRBJ2-6,TRBV5-1,-,CASSLGEGSSGANVLTF,TGCGCCAGCAGCTTGGGTGAGGGCTCCTCTGGGGCCAACGTCCTGACTTTC
-,TRBJ2-1,TRBV19,-,CASTEDWGAMFF,TGTGCCAGTACCGAGGACTGGGGAGCAATGTTCTTC
-,TRBJ1-2,TRBV19,TRBD1,CASRPPGQGSGGYTF,TGTGCCAGTAGGCCACCGGGACAGGGGTCTGGCGGCTACACCTTC
-,TRBJ2-3,TRBV4-2,TRBD1,CASSQVGQGSTDTQYF,TGTGCCAGCAGCCAAGTTGGACAGGGGAGCACAGATACGCAGTATTTT
-,TRBJ2-2,TRBV5-1,-,CASRLDPTNTGELFF,TGCGCCAGCAGGTTAGATCCAACGAACACCGGGGAGCTGTTTTTT
-,TRBJ2-3,TRBV5-1,TRBD2,CASSFDRRAGLAGGPGTDTQYF,TGCGCCAGCAGCTTTGACCGTAGAGCGGGACTAGCGGGAGGCCCGGGAACAGATACGCAGTATTTT
-,TRBJ1-2,TRBV30,-,CAWSRGGGGYTF,TGTGCCTGGAGTCGGGGGGGAGGCGGCTACACCTTC
-,TRBJ1-6,TRBV6-5,TRBD1,CASRLTGTMDSPLHF,TGTGCCAGCAGATTGACAGGGACCATGGATTCACCCCTCCACTTT
-,TRBJ2-3,TRBV29-1,-,CSVDARSTDTQYF,TGCAGCGTTGACGCACGGAGCACAGATACGCAGTATTTT
-,TRBJ2-3,TRBV7-3,-,CASSLPGTDTQYF,TGTGCCAGCAGCTTACCAGGCACAGATACGCAGTATTTT
once,TRBJ2-7,TRBV4-1,-,CASSLTSTLDEQYF,TGCGCCAGCAGCCTGACTAGTACTTTGGACGAGCAGTACTTC
-,TRBJ2-5,TRBV15,TRBD1,CATSRPGTAAETQYF,TGTGCCACCAGCAGACCCGGGACAGCAGCAGAGACCCAGTACTTC
-,TRBJ2-2,TRBV19,-,CASSKEGNTGELFF,TGTGCCAGTAGTAAGGAGGGAAACACCGGGGAGCTGTTTTTT
-,TRBJ1-5,TRBV28,TRBD1,CASRRGQGHQPQHF,TGTGCCAGCAGGCGGGGACAGGGCCATCAGCCCCAGCATTTT
-,TRBJ2-5,TRBV5-1,-,CASSLRGATGETQYF,TGCGCCAGCAGCTTGCGGGGGGCCACGGGGGAGACCCAGTACTTC
-,TRBJ2-3,TRBV4-1,TRBD2,CASSLSLGLAGTTDTQYF,TGCGCCAGCAGCCTTTCCTTGGGACTAGCGGGAACCACAGATACGCAGTATTTT
once,TRBJ1-1,TRBV19,-,CASLSPDRKAFF,TGTGCCAGCCTATCGCCCGACAGGAAAGCTTTCTTT
once,TRBJ2-5,TRBV5-1,-,CASSFQGQETQYF,TGCGCCAGCAGCTTTCAGGGACAAGAGACCCAGTACTTC
-,TRBJ2-1,TRBV4-2,-,CASSPRGGTGNNEQFF,TGTGCCAGCAGCCCCCGTGGGGGGACCGGAAACAATGAGCAGTTCTTC
-,TRBJ2-1,TRBV5-1,-,CASSDYSGGNEQFF,TGCGCCAGCAGTGACTATAGCGGCGGCAATGAGCAGTTCTTC
-,TRBJ2-1,TRBV7-2,TRBD1,CASSLEGQGYNEQFF,TGTGCCAGCAGCTTAGAGGGACAGGGCTACAATGAGCAGTTCTTC
-,TRBJ1-1,TRBV2,-,CASRVNPRGNTEAFF,TGTGCCAGCAGGGTTAACCCCAGGGGGAACACTGAAGCTTTCTTT
once,TRBJ2-5,TRBV2,-,CASRTERGQETQYF,TGTGCCAGCAGGACAGAACGAGGCCAAGAGACCCAGTACTTC
-,TRBJ2-3,TRBV7-9,TRBD2,CASRSNERDLFSFTDTQYF,TGTGCCAGCAGGTCGAACGAGCGGGACCTCTTCTCCTTCACAGATACGCAGTATTTT
once,TRBJ1-1,TRBV28,-,CASSLAGGPTEAFF,TGTGCCAGCAGTTTGGCGGGGGGCCCCACTGAAGCTTTCTTT
-,TRBJ2-6,TRBV2,-,CASSELGPSGANVLTF,TGTGCCAGCAGTGAGTTGGGGCCCTCTGGGGCCAACGTCCTGACTTTC
-,TRBJ1-5,TRBV27,-,CASSSRVNQPQHF,TGTGCCAGCAGCAGCAGGGTAAATCAGCCCCAGCATTTT